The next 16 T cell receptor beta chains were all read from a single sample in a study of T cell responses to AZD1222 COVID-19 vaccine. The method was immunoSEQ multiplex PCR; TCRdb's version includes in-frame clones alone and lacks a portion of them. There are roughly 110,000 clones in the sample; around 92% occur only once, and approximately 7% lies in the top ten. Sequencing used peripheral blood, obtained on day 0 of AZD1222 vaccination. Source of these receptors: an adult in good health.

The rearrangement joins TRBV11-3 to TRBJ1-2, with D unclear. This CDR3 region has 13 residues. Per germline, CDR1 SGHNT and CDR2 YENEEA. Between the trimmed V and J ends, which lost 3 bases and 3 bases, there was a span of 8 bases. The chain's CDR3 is CASSLGMDYGYTF. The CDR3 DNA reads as TGTGCCAGCAGCTTGGGCATGGACTATGGCTACACCTTC.

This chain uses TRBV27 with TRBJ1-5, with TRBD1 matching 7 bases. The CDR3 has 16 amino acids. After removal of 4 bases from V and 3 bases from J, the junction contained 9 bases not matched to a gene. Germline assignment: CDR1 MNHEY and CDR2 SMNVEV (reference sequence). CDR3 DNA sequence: TGTGCCAGCAGTTCTCAGGGGGGGACGCTCAATCAGCCCCAGCATTTT. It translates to CASSSQGGTLNQPQHF.

The CDR3 region is CASSLGIGGLSNQPQHF. DNA for the CDR3: TGTGCCAGCAGCTTAGGGATAGGGGGCCTTAGCAATCAGCCCCAGCATTTT. V gene TRBV7-2 combines with J gene TRBJ1-5; 7 bases are shared with TRBD1. The CDR3 is made up of 17 amino acids. CDR1 SGHTA and CDR2 FQGNSA come from the germline V gene. Trimming took 1 base from V and 0 from J; bases not matched to a gene: 6.

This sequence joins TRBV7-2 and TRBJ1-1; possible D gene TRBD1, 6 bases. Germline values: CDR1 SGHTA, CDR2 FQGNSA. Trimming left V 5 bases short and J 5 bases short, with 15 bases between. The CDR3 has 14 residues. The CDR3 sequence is CASSPTGAGTEAFF. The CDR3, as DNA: TGTGCCAGCAGCCCTACGGGGGCTGGAACTGAAGCTTTCTTT. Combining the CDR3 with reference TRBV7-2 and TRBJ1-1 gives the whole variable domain GAGVSQSPSNKVTEKGKDVELRCDPISGHTALYWYRQSLGQGLEFLIYFQGNSAPDKSGLPSDRFSAERTGGSVSTLTIQRTQQEDSAVYLCASSPTGAGTEAFFGQGTRLTVV.

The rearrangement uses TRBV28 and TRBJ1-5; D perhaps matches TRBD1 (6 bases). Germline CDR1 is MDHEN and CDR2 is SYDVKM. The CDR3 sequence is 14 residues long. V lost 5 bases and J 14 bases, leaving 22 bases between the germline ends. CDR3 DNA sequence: TGTGCCAGCAGTAAGGGACACCCCTATGTATATGAGCATTTT. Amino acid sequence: CASSKGHPYVYEHF.

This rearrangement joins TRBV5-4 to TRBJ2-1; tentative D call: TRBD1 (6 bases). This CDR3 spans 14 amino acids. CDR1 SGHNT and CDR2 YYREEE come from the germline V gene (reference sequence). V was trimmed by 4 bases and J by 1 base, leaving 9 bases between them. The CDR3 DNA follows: TGTGCCAGCAGCCCAGGACAGTCCTACAATGAGCAGTTCTTC. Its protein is CASSPGQSYNEQFF.

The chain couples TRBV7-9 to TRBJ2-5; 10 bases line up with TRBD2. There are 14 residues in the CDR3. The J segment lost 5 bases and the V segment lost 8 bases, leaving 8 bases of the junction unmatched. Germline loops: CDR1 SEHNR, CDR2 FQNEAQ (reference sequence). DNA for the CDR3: TGTGCCAGCTCCCCTAGCGGGAGTTATGAGACCCAGTACTTC. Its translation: CASSPSGSYETQYF.

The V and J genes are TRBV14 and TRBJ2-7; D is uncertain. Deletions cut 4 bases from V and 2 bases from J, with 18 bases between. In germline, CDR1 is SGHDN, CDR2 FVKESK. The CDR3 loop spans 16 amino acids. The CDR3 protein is CASSPSSEWPTYEQYF. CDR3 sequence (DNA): TGTGCCAGCAGCCCATCATCTGAGTGGCCTACCTACGAGCAGTACTTC.

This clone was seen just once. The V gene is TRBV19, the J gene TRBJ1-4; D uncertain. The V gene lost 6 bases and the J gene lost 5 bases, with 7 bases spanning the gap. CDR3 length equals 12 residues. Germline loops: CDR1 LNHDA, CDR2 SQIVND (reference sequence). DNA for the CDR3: TGTGCCAGTAGGAGAGGGAATGAAAAACTGTTTTTT. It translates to CASRRGNEKLFF.

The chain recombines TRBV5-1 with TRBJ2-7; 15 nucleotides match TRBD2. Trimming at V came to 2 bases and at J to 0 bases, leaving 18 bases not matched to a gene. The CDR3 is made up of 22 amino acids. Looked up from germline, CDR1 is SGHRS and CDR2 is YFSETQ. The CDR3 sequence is CASSFHKNLGLAGGPSSYEQYF. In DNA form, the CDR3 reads TGCGCCAGCAGCTTCCATAAGAACTTGGGACTAGCGGGAGGCCCGAGCTCCTACGAGCAGTACTTC.

The CDR3 reads CASSQETGRISGELFF. The CDR3 nucleotides are TGCGCCAGCAGCCAAGAGACCGGGAGGATTAGCGGGGAGCTGTTTTTT. This rearrangement joins TRBV4-3 to TRBJ2-2; TRBD2 matches 7 bases. Looked up from germline, CDR1 is LGHNA and CDR2 is YSLEER. There are 16 residues in the CDR3. The V and J ends lost 0 bases and 7 bases, in that order; junction bases with no gene match: 8.

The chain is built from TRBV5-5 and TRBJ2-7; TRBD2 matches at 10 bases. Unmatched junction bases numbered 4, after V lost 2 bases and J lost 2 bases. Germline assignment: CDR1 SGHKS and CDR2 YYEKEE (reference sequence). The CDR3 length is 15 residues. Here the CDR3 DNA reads TGTGCCAGCAGCTTTGTAGCGGGAGGTCCCTACGAGCAGTACTTC. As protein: CASSFVAGGPYEQYF.

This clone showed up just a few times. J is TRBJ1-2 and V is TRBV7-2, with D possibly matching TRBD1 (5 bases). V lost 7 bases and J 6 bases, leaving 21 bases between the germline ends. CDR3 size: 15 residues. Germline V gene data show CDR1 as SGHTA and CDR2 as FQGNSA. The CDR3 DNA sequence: TGTGCCAGCACTCGTAGAAGGGGCAGCCCCGATGGCTACACCTTC. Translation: CASTRRRGSPDGYTF.

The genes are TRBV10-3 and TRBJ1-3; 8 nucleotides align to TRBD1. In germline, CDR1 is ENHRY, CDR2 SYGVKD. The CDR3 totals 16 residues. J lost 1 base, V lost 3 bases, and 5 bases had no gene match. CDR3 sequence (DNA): TGTGCCATCAGTGATTTCACAGGGGGGTCTGGAAACACCATATATTTT. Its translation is CAISDFTGGSGNTIYF.

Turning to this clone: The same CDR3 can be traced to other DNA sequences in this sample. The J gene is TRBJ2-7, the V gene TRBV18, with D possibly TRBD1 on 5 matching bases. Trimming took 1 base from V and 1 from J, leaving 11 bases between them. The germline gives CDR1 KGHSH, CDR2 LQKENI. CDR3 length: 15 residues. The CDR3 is CASSPRQGSSYEQYF. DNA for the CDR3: TGTGCCAGCTCACCACGGCAGGGATCGTCCTACGAGCAGTACTTC.

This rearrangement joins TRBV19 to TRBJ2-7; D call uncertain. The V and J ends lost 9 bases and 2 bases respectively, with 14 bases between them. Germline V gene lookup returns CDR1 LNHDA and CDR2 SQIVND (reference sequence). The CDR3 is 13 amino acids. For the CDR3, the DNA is TGTGCCAGCCGTAAGGCAGTGACCTACGAGCAGTACTTC. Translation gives CASRKAVTYEQYF.